These 18 T cell receptor beta chains came from one sample sequenced in a study of T cell clonality in common variable immunodeficiency. Assay used: immunoSEQ multiplex PCR; TCRdb lists only in-frame clones, some missing. The sample holds tens of thousands of clones, and no clone turns up only once. Sequenced: peripheral blood mononuclear cells. These TCRs come from a person aged 18-70 years in good health.

This clone was seen many times. Coverage ceases 3 residues before the CDR3 finishes, and the germline J gene fills in the end. V and J are TRBV29-1 and TRBJ1-1, with D possibly TRBD1 on 5 matching bases. V lost 4 bases and J 1 base, leaving 16 bases between the germline ends. The CDR3 runs 15 residues. Germline CDR1 and CDR2: SQVTM and ANQGSEA. Incomplete CDR3 DNA: TGCAGCGTTGCCTTCCTCGGCAGGGAGAACACTGAA. Its protein product is CSVAFLGRENTE. The CDR3 as a whole reads CSVAFLGRENTEAFF.

Concerning this clone: The CDR3 end is not reached by the read, which stops 3 residues before it; the germline J gene fills it in. V is TRBV18 and J is TRBJ1-1, with TRBD1 matching over 8 bases. Germline lookup yields CDR1 KGHSH and CDR2 LQKENI. This CDR3 is 15 amino acids long. The covered CDR3 bases are TGTGCCAGCTCACCACCGGTAACGGACAGGGAGACA. Encoded protein: CASSPPVTDRET. The complete CDR3 protein is CASSPPVTDRETAFF.

In this sample, this clone turned up many times. The read ends 3 residues before the CDR3 terminus; that terminus is restored from the germline J gene. The chain employs TRBV5-4 and TRBJ2-7, with a weak D call TRBD1 (7 bases). The CDR3 runs 14 residues. The germline V gene has CDR1 SGHNT and CDR2 YYREEE (reference sequence). With 4 bases removed from V and 3 bases from J, the gap between germline ends came to 14 bases. Partial CDR3 DNA: TGTGCCAGCAGCCGGAGGGACAGCTACTACGAG. The encoded protein is CASSRRDSYYE. The CDR3, in full, reads CASSRRDSYYEQYF.

The sample holds a few counts of this clone. The read terminates 3 residues ahead of where the CDR3 ends, so the germline J gene completes it. This chain joins TRBV19 and TRBJ1-2; D might be TRBD1 (5 bases). CDR3 length: 14 amino acids. Germline V gene data show CDR1 as LNHDA and CDR2 as SQIVND (reference sequence). CDR3 DNA (partial): TGTGCCAGTAGTAGCGGGAGGGACTACAATGAC. Its translation: CASSSGRDYND. The entire CDR3 protein is CASSSGRDYNDYTF.

The sample holds many counts of this clone. The read is 3 residues too short to cover the CDR3 end, so that end is filled in from the germline J gene. The chain has TRBV19 and TRBJ2-7, with 10 bases that match TRBD1. Germline V gene data show CDR1 as LNHDA and CDR2 as SQIVND (reference sequence). J was trimmed by 6 bases and V by 6 bases; bases with no gene match: 11. This CDR3 comprises 15 residues. CDR3 DNA, as far as it was read: TGTGCCAGTAGATGGACCGGGACAGGGGTAGCCGAG. This encodes CASRWTGTGVAE. The whole CDR3 sequence is CASRWTGTGVAEQYF.

Partial CDR3 DNA: TGTGCCAGCAGCCTACTAGCGACAACTGACAATGAG. Translating it yields CASSLLATTDNE. The whole CDR3 protein reads CASSLLATTDNEQFF. V gene TRBV11-3 combines with J gene TRBJ2-1; 7 nucleotides align to TRBD2. The read terminates 3 residues before the CDR3 end, so the remaining end is supplied by the germline J gene. Germline V gene sequence: CDR1 SGHNT, CDR2 YENEEA. Trimming at V came to 5 bases and at J to 5 bases, leaving 9 bases not matched to a gene. CDR3 length equals 15 residues.

By share of the sample, this clone is medium-sized. The read terminates 3 residues ahead of where the CDR3 ends, so the germline J gene completes it. This rearrangement joins TRBV7-9 to TRBJ2-2; no clear D gene. Trimming removed 5 bases at V and 1 base at J, with 11 bases between. Germline CDR1 SEHNR, CDR2 FQNEAQ (reference sequence). CDR3 length: 15 amino acids. The chain's CDR3 is CASSTGLGNTGELFF. Incomplete CDR3 DNA: TGTGCCAGCAGCACGGGTCTGGGGAACACCGGGGAG.

This clone was recorded at least ten times. The read stops 3 residues short of the end of the CDR3; the missing end is completed from the germline J gene. The rearrangement joins TRBV2 to TRBJ2-1; D is ambiguous. Germline V gene data show CDR1 as SNHLY and CDR2 as FYNNEI. The length of the CDR3 is 15 residues. V gave up 2 bases and J gave up 5 bases, with 13 bases separating them. The CDR3 bases that were read are TGTGCCAGCAGTGAATATAGGGCACTGGACAATGAG. Translation gives CASSEYRALDNE. In full, the CDR3 reads CASSEYRALDNEQFF.

This clone appeared many times. The read ends 3 residues early relative to the CDR3; the germline J gene fills the gap. The chain has TRBV5-4 and TRBJ2-1; maybe TRBD1 (5 bases). The CDR3 has 16 amino acids. Germline V gene lookup returns CDR1 SGHNT and CDR2 YYREEE (reference sequence). V gave up 4 bases and J gave up 0 bases, with 14 bases separating them. CDR3 DNA (partial): TGTGCCAGCAGCGACAGCACAGGAAGCTCCTACAATGAG. This codes for CASSDSTGSSYNE. The full CDR3 is CASSDSTGSSYNEQFF.

This clone has only a few counts. A single base separates this from a much larger clone, so it may be a read error. The read ends 3 residues early relative to the CDR3; the germline J gene fills the gap. This chain connects TRBV19 to TRBJ2-3; the match to TRBD1 covers 8 bases. The CDR3 contains 13 residues. CDR1 and CDR2 from the germline V gene are LNHDA and SQIVND (reference sequence). This chain's CDR3 is CASSRQGFQPQYF. The sequenced CDR3 bases are TGTGCCAGTAGTAGACAGGGGTTTCAGCCG.

This clone was found many times. The read comes to an end 3 residues before the CDR3 does, leaving the germline J gene to fill in the end. The rearrangement joins TRBV7-6 to TRBJ2-3; 9 nucleotides match TRBD2. CDR1 and CDR2 from the germline V gene are SGHVS and FNYEAQ. The V and J ends lost 6 bases and 1 base, in that order; junction bases with no gene match: 5. The CDR3 is 15 residues long. The covered CDR3 bases are TGTGCCAGCAGTTCTAGCGGGACGCGCACAGATACG. Amino acid sequence: CASSSSGTRTDT. The full CDR3 sequence reads CASSSSGTRTDTQYF.

At least ten counts were recorded for this clone. The observed sequence ends 3 residues before the CDR3 terminus, with the missing tail filled in from the germline J gene. The J gene is TRBJ2-1, the V gene TRBV28, with 12 bases identical to TRBD2. The germline CDR1 and CDR2 sequences are MDHEN and SYDVKM. Trimming took 6 bases from V and 6 from J; bases not matched to a gene: 6. The CDR3 sequence is 15 residues long. The CDR3 sequence: CASSLAGGPVNEQFF. CDR3 DNA (partial): TGTGCCAGCAGCCTAGCGGGAGGGCCGGTCAATGAG.

This clone was seen at least ten times. The CDR3 extends 3 residues past the end of the read, so its final part is completed from the germline J gene. This chain uses TRBV2 with TRBJ1-1; D is ambiguous. Germline CDR1 is SNHLY and CDR2 is FYNNEI. This CDR3 spans 10 amino acids. V lost 6 bases and J 4 bases, leaving 3 bases between the germline ends. The CDR3 region is CASSSTEAFF. CDR3 DNA, as far as it was read: TGTGCCAGCAGCAGCACTGAA.

Concerning this clone itself: The CDR3 end is not reached by the read, which stops 3 residues before it; the germline J gene fills it in. The chain recombines TRBV7-9 with TRBJ1-2; D gene ambiguous. This CDR3 region has 11 residues. Germline V gene sequence: CDR1 SEHNR, CDR2 FQNEAQ (reference sequence). Incomplete CDR3 DNA: TGTGCCAGCAGCCAACTCCGTGAC. This gives the protein CASSQLRD. The full CDR3 protein reads CASSQLRDYTF.

There are many counts of this clone. With the read ending 3 residues before the CDR3 end, the germline J gene is used to fill in that end. The chain recombines TRBV19 with TRBJ2-7; 7 bases align to TRBD1. The CDR3 is 15 amino acids. The germline V gene encodes CDR1 LNHDA and CDR2 SQIVND (reference sequence). The junction had 5 bases not matched to a gene; V was cut back by 1 base and J by 2 bases. The CDR3 loop is CASSIVAGGAYEQYF. CDR3 bases read: TGTGCCAGTAGTATAGTGGCAGGGGGAGCCTACGAG.

This clone was picked up many times. The CDR3 DNA, read in part, is TGCGCCAGCAGCTTGGGGACAGGGGGGAGTTACGAG. The encoded protein is CASSLGTGGSYE. In full, the CDR3 is CASSLGTGGSYEQYF. The V call is TRBV5-1, the J call TRBJ2-7; the match to TRBD1 covers 10 bases. The CDR3 end is not reached by the read, which stops 3 residues before it; the germline J gene fills it in. CDR1 is SGHRS and CDR2 is YFSETQ in the germline V gene. The CDR3 is 15 residues long. V dropped 0 bases and J dropped 4; count of bases not matched to a gene: 4.

Worth noting for this clone: The read terminates 3 residues ahead of where the CDR3 ends, so the germline J gene completes it. The V call is TRBV19, the J call TRBJ1-2; possible D gene TRBD1, 5 bases. This CDR3 is 18 amino acids long. Germline-derived CDR1 and CDR2 are LNHDA and SQIVND (reference sequence). CDR3 DNA (partial): TGTGCCAGTAGTATCTCGGGACTAGCGGGGAGTAACCAAAACATC. Encoded protein: CASSISGLAGSNQNI. The full CDR3 sequence reads CASSISGLAGSNQNIYTF.

On this clone itself: The read gets to within 3 residues of the CDR3 end, and the germline J gene fills in the rest. V and J are TRBV7-9 and TRBJ2-5; D is unresolved. The length of the CDR3 is 15 residues. The V and J ends lost 5 bases and 4 bases respectively, with 17 bases between them. Germline CDR1 and CDR2: SEHNR and FQNEAQ (reference sequence). This CDR3 reads CASSILFGGRETQYF. The DNA read from the CDR3 is TGTGCCAGCAGCATCTTATTCGGTGGTCGAGAGACC.